The 9 T cell receptor beta chains below come from one sample, sequenced in a study of T-cell memory formation after mild COVID-19. TCRdb re-called the 5' RACE reads with MiXCR, one entry per CDR3 protein. This sample yields fewer than 250,000 distinct CDR3 sequences, of which about 11% are seen a single time; 2.5% to 3.5% belongs to the top ten. Material: PBMCs or a T cell subset sorted from them (not recorded which). The receptors here all came from a man aged 18 to 29 who had mild COVID-19 (a few samples of this study predate the infection). Cell type and time point are not known.

This clonotype was found a few times. V gene TRBV20-1 combines with J gene TRBJ1-4; D is possibly TRBD1 (5 bases). V gave up 1 base and J gave up 4 bases, with 22 bases separating them. Germline-derived CDR1 and CDR2 are DFQATT and SNEGSKA (reference sequence). The CDR3 loop spans 18 amino acids. In nucleotides, the CDR3 is TGCAGTGCTAGAGCCCCTCCGGGACTCCCGAGTTTTAATGAAAAACTGTTTTTT. This sequence encodes CSARAPPGLPSFNEKLFF.

In its sample, this clonotype was seen a few times. The V call is TRBV6-5, the J call TRBJ2-5; D is undetermined. Germline lookup yields CDR1 MNHEY and CDR2 SVGAGI. The CDR3 spans 13 residues. V was pared by 0 bases and J by 5 bases, with 7 bases between. The CDR3 is CASSYSIGETQYF. As DNA, the CDR3 is TGTGCCAGCAGTTACTCGATAGGGGAGACCCAGTACTTC.

The table lists this clonotype with a few counts. The chain has TRBV12-3 or TRBV12-4 and TRBJ2-2; tentatively, D is TRBD1 or TRBD2 (6 bases each). V was trimmed by 2 bases and J by 2 bases, leaving 9 bases between them. The CDR3 runs 15 residues. In DNA form, the CDR3 reads TGTGCCAGCAGTTTAAGGGGGGTTAACACCGGGGAGCTGTTTTTT. Amino acid sequence: CASSLRGVNTGELFF.

DNA for the CDR3: TGTGCCAGCAGCCAAGCGGAAGATCAGCCCCAGCATTTT. Translated, it gives CASSQAEDQPQHF. V and J are TRBV3-1 and TRBJ1-5; no firm D call. This CDR3 is built from 13 residues. CDR1 and CDR2 from the germline V gene are LGHDT and YNNKEL (reference sequence). The V and J ends lost 1 base and 5 bases respectively, with 6 bases between them.

This chain uses TRBV5-5 with TRBJ2-1; D is possibly TRBD1 (6 bases). Germline V CDR1 and CDR2: SGHKS, YYEKEE (reference sequence). V lost 7 bases to trimming and J lost 5 bases, with 13 bases between them. The CDR3 is made up of 13 amino acids. DNA for the CDR3: TGTGCCAGCGCGGACAGAGGGAACAATGAGCAGTTCTTC. The encoded protein is CASADRGNNEQFF.

This clonotype was seen a handful of times. This chain uses TRBV5-8 with TRBJ2-5; possibly TRBD1 or TRBD2 for D (5 bases each). V dropped 0 bases and J dropped 9 bases, with 6 bases sitting between them. CDR1 is SGHTS, CDR2 YDEGEE, per germline. The CDR3 loop spans 11 amino acids. For the CDR3, the DNA is TGTGCCAGCAGCTTGGCGGGACCCCAGTACTTC. It codes for CASSLAGPQYF.

Only a few counts were recorded for this clonotype. The J gene is TRBJ1-1, the V gene TRBV9; D is undetermined. This CDR3 has 14 residues. CDR1 SGDLS and CDR2 YYNGEE come from the germline V gene. The ends were cut back, 0 bases at V and 1 base at J, with 7 bases in the middle. CDR3 DNA: TGTGCCAGCAGCGTAGTAGGGCGGAACACTGAAGCTTTCTTT. Translating it yields CASSVVGRNTEAFF.

In this sample, this clonotype turned up a few times. The chain combines TRBV4-2 with TRBJ2-7; a weak D match, TRBD2 (5 bases). V lost 4 bases and J lost 0, with 16 bases in between. Germline CDR1 LGHNA, CDR2 YNFKEQ. CDR3 size: 16 residues. The CDR3 region has the DNA TGTGCCAGCAGCCGAAGTCTTAGCGAGACCTCCTACGAGCAGTACTTC. Its protein is CASSRSLSETSYEQYF.

This chain links TRBV3-1 with TRBJ1-4; D not certain. Germline CDR1 is LGHDT and CDR2 is YNNKEL (reference sequence). This CDR3 contains 14 residues. The V and J ends lost 3 bases and 5 bases respectively, with 10 bases between them. As DNA, the CDR3 is TGTGCCAGCAGCCACAGTAGAGCAAATGAAAAACTGTTTTTT. Protein product: CASSHSRANEKLFF.